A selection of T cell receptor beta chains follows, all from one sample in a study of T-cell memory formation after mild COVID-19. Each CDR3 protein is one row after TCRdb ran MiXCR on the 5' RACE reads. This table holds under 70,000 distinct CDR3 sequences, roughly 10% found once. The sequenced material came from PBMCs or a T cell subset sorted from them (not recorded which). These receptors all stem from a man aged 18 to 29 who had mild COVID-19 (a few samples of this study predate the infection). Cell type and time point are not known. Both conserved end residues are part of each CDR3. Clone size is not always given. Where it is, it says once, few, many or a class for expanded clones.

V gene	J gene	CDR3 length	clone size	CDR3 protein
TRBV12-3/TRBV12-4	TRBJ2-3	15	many	CASSSNSGARDTQYF
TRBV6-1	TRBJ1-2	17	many	CASTSAGPGQGAVGYTF
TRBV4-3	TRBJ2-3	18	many	CASSQDARALSGADTQYF
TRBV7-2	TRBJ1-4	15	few	CASSLLVQGNEKLFF
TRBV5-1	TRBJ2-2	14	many	CASSLATNTGELFF
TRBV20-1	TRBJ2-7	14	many	CSARRTGYSYEQYF
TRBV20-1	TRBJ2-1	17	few	CSGAPEFSGGADNEQFF
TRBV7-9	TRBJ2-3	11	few	CASSLKGPEHF
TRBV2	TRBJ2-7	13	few	CASTRNRDHEQYF
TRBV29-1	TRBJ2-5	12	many	CSVGQHQETQYF
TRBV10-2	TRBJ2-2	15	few	CASSEQGAPTGELFF
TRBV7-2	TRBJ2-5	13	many	CASRRTGLGSQYF
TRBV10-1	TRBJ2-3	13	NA	CASSESGPDTQYF
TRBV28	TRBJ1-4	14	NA	CASMIRGGNEKLFF
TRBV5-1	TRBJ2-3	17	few	CASSLALGRGFTDTQYF